This TCR beta chain was sequenced in a study of T-cell memory formation after mild COVID-19. At the level of the study: TCR clusters were mostly confined to one donor each.

TCRdb called the 5' RACE reads again in MiXCR, with one record for every CDR3 protein. The table has about 600,000 distinct CDR3 sequences, about a fifth seen once. Germline V CDR1 and CDR2: LNHDA, SQIVND (reference sequence). Trimming took off 1 base at V and 4 bases at J, with 5 bases between the two ends. The CDR3 sequence is 13 residues long. The V call is TRBV19, the J call TRBJ1-5, with D tentatively TRBD1 (5 bases). This TCR came from an adult woman who had mild COVID-19 (a few samples of this study predate the infection). Cell type and time point are not known. Sequencing was done on a sample of PBMCs or a T cell subset sorted from them (not recorded which). The CDR3 spells CASSIGQNQPQHF. The CDR3, as DNA: TGTGCCAGTAGTATAGGACAGAATCAGCCCCAGCATTTT.